This T cell receptor beta chain was sequenced for a study of T cell changes during pregnancy in multiple sclerosis. Measured with immunoSEQ multiplex PCR; TCRdb has only the in-frame clones, and not every one. The sample has approximately 80,000 clones; approximately 91% are singletons. V gave up 0 bases and J gave up 5 bases, with 17 bases separating them. The CDR3 extends over 16 amino acids. Germline V lookup: CDR1 SGDLS, CDR2 YYNGEE. Source: PBMCs, taken in the first trimester of pregnancy. This TCR derives from a female donor in good health, serving as a control in a pregnancy study. Some clones in this sample may be carry-over from other donors' samples. The genes are TRBV9 and TRBJ2-5, with TRBD2 as a possible D gene (5 bases). CDR3 DNA: TGTGCCAGCAGCGTAGGAGAGGGAGCGTTCCAGGAGACCCAGTACTTC. Residues: CASSVGEGAFQETQYF.